Below, 19 T cell receptor beta chains from the same sample are listed, as sequenced in a study of blood T cell repertoires in COVID-19. TCRdb keeps only in-frame clones here, not all; method: immunoSEQ multiplex PCR. The table shows 150,000 to 200,000 clones, with about 92% occurring only once. Sequenced input: peripheral blood. The receptors come from a man aged 30-40 years with COVID-19, enrolled during active disease.

J is TRBJ1-1 and V is TRBV19; D gene uncertain. Germline values: CDR1 LNHDA, CDR2 SQIVND (reference sequence). CDR3 length equals 14 residues. Trimming shortened V by 6 bases and J by 1 base, and 12 bases separated the two germline ends. This chain's CDR3 is CASSPGSSNTEAFF. CDR3 in DNA: TGTGCCAGTAGCCCCGGGTCATCGAACACTGAAGCTTTCTTT.

V usage is TRBV6-6 and J usage is TRBJ1-1, with D perhaps matching TRBD1 (6 bases). V gave up 6 bases and J gave up 3 bases, with 20 bases separating them. The germline CDR1 and CDR2 sequences are MNHNY and SVGAGI (reference sequence). This CDR3 contains 16 residues. Here the CDR3 reads CASSNLPTGADTEAFF. Here the CDR3 DNA reads TGTGCCAGCAGCAACCTCCCGACAGGCGCGGACACTGAAGCTTTCTTT.

The rearrangement uses TRBV2 and TRBJ1-2, with TRBD1 matching 9 bases. The CDR3 extends over 15 amino acids. Germline V gene sequence: CDR1 SNHLY, CDR2 FYNNEI. V trimming: 6 bases; J trimming: 1 base; junction bases outside the gene matches: 6. The CDR3 here is CASRGTGWLNYGYTF. In DNA, the CDR3 is TGTGCCAGCAGGGGGACAGGGTGGCTTAACTATGGCTACACCTTC.

The chain uses TRBV19 and TRBJ1-1; TRBD1 matches 11 bases. With V trimmed by 5 bases and J by 0 bases, 5 bases remained unmatched. The CDR3 is made up of 16 amino acids. CDR1 LNHDA and CDR2 SQIVND come from the germline V gene (reference sequence). As DNA, the CDR3 is TGTGCCAGTAGTCTCGGGACAGGGGGTATGAACACTGAAGCTTTCTTT. Translated: CASSLGTGGMNTEAFF.

The chain couples TRBV4-1 to TRBJ1-2; D unclear. Trimming took 0 bases from V and 3 from J, leaving 11 bases between them. Germline lookup yields CDR1 MGHRA and CDR2 YSYEKL. This CDR3 comprises 15 residues. The chain's CDR3 is CASSQDWAVHYGYTF. For the CDR3, the DNA is TGCGCCAGCAGCCAAGATTGGGCCGTTCACTATGGCTACACCTTC.

The chain combines TRBV11-3 with TRBJ1-2; D is perhaps TRBD1 (6 bases). Trimming cost V 1 base and J 5 bases, with 14 bases left between them. The CDR3 runs to 15 residues. The germline V gene has CDR1 SGHNT and CDR2 YENEEA. This CDR3 reads CASSLGAGARYGYTF. In DNA, the CDR3 is TGTGCCAGCAGCTTAGGGGCAGGGGCAAGGTATGGCTACACCTTC.

CDR3 sequence reads: CAISEGALAGDDEQFF. CDR3 coding DNA: TGTGCCATCAGTGAGGGAGCACTAGCGGGAGACGATGAGCAGTTCTTC. The chain joins TRBV10-3 to TRBJ2-1; 11 bases align to TRBD2. The J segment lost 8 bases and the V segment lost 2 bases, leaving 8 bases of the junction unmatched. The CDR3 loop spans 16 amino acids. Germline V gene sequence: CDR1 ENHRY, CDR2 SYGVKD.

The CDR3 loop reads CASSLEAGGQPQHF. The DNA for the CDR3 is TGTGCCAGCAGCTTAGAGGCAGGGGGTCAGCCCCAGCATTTT. The chain combines TRBV7-9 with TRBJ1-5; 7 bases map to TRBD1. Germline V gives CDR1 SEHNR, CDR2 FQNEAQ (reference sequence). The CDR3 contains 14 residues. V lost 1 base to trimming and J lost 6 bases; unmatched junction nucleotides: 3. The whole variable domain, remainder taken from reference TRBV7-9 and TRBJ1-5, is DTGVSQNPRHKITKRGQNVTFRCDPISEHNRLYWYRQTLGQGPEFLTYFQNEAQLEKSRLLSDRFSAERPKGSFSTLEIQRTEQGDSAMYLCASSLEAGGQPQHFGDGTRLSIL.

This sequence joins TRBV6-2 or TRBV6-3 and TRBJ2-7; 13 nucleotides agree with TRBD2. Germline assignment: CDR1 MNHEY and CDR2 SVGEGT. J lost 4 bases, V lost 5 bases, and 2 bases had no gene match. The CDR3 sequence is 14 residues long. CDR3 sequence (DNA): TGTGCCAGCAGTACGACTAGCGGGAGGTACGAGCAGTACTTC. This translates into CASSTTSGRYEQYF.

To note about this clone: This same CDR3 is encoded by further DNA sequences in the sample. The chain recombines TRBV30 with TRBJ1-2, with 7 bases lining up with TRBD1. Germline V gene data show CDR1 as GTSNPN and CDR2 as SVGIG (reference sequence). V lost 2 bases to trimming and J lost 4 bases; unmatched junction nucleotides: 4. The CDR3 sequence is 13 residues long. The CDR3 reads CAWSLRTGYGYTF. The CDR3 DNA is TGTGCCTGGAGTCTGAGGACAGGCTATGGCTACACCTTC.

The chain couples TRBV6-5 to TRBJ1-6; D ambiguous. Trimming left V 2 bases short and J 0 bases short, with 5 bases between. This CDR3 region has 15 residues. CDR1 is MNHEY, CDR2 SVGAGI, per germline. The CDR3 is CASSYLSSYNSPLHF. The CDR3 region has the DNA TGTGCCAGCAGTTACCTCAGCTCCTATAATTCACCCCTCCACTTT.

The chain employs TRBV19 and TRBJ2-1; 7 bases agree with TRBD2. The CDR3 extends over 16 amino acids. With V trimmed by 1 base and J by 6 bases, 9 bases remained unmatched. CDR1 and CDR2 (germline): LNHDA, SQIVND (reference sequence). CDR3: CASSIVPSGLSNEQFF. CDR3 DNA sequence: TGTGCCAGTAGTATAGTGCCTAGCGGATTATCCAATGAGCAGTTCTTC.

The gene calls are TRBV5-1 and TRBJ1-1; D might be TRBD1 (6 bases). Germline CDR1 reads SGHRS; CDR2 reads YFSETQ. V dropped 2 bases and J dropped 6 bases, with 20 bases sitting between them. The CDR3 extends over 16 amino acids. The CDR3 loop reads CASSLVGHTSGPEAFF. The DNA for the CDR3 is TGCGCCAGCAGCTTAGTGGGACATACCTCTGGGCCTGAAGCTTTCTTT.

The CDR3 sequence is CAWSVGRSNEQFF. CDR3 coding DNA: TGTGCCTGGAGTGTCGGTAGATCCAATGAGCAGTTCTTC. V and J are TRBV30 and TRBJ2-1, with no clear D. Germline V gene lookup returns CDR1 GTSNPN and CDR2 SVGIG (reference sequence). The V gene lost 0 bases and the J gene lost 6 bases, with 9 bases spanning the gap. CDR3 length: 13 residues.

The genes are TRBV2 and TRBJ2-3; D is possibly TRBD2 (6 bases). There are 14 residues in the CDR3. V was clipped by 6 bases and J by 2 bases, with 12 bases between them. Germline assignment: CDR1 SNHLY and CDR2 FYNNEI. The CDR3 region has the DNA TGTGCCAGCAGCGGCGGGACTTACACAGATACGCAGTATTTT. Protein sequence: CASSGGTYTDTQYF.

The V and J genes are TRBV7-2 and TRBJ2-5, with 11 bases lining up with TRBD2. V was pared by 4 bases and J by 7 bases, with 8 bases of the junction left unmatched. CDR3 length: 15 amino acids. CDR1 is SGHTA and CDR2 is FQGNSA in the germline V gene. Here the CDR3 DNA reads TGTGCCAGCAGCTCTACTAGCGGGAGTTCTATGACCCAGTACTTC. Its translation is CASSSTSGSSMTQYF.

V usage is TRBV24-1 and J usage is TRBJ2-7; 8 bases line up with TRBD1. Trimming at V came to 10 bases and at J to 4 bases, leaving 14 bases not matched to a gene. The CDR3 sequence is 15 residues long. From germline, CDR1 is KGHDR and CDR2 SFDVKD. Here the CDR3 reads CATPHSGTGVYEQYF. CDR3 DNA: TGTGCCACTCCACACTCCGGGACAGGAGTTTACGAGCAGTACTTC.

V gene TRBV3-1 (or the pseudogene TRBV3-2) combines with J gene TRBJ2-3; D perhaps matches TRBD2 (7 bases). Trimming took off 4 bases at V and 0 bases at J, with 14 bases between the two ends. The CDR3 totals 16 residues. The germline CDR1 and CDR2 sequences are LGHDT and YNNKEL (reference sequence). The CDR3 DNA is TGTGCCAGCAGCCCGCGGGGGCCCACTAGCACAGATACGCAGTATTTT. Its translation is CASSPRGPTSTDTQYF.

V usage is TRBV10-3 and J usage is TRBJ2-7; no firm D call. There are 11 residues in the CDR3. CDR1 ENHRY and CDR2 SYGVKD come from the germline V gene. Between the trimmed V and J ends, which lost 4 bases and 5 bases, there was a span of 6 bases. The CDR3 region has the DNA TGTGCCATCAGTGTGTCTAACGAGCAGTACTTC. It encodes CAISVSNEQYF.